This T cell receptor (beta chain) was sequenced during a study of high-grade serous ovarian cancer treatment subgroups. The study, taken as a whole, reports: Clonal relatedness tracked neoantigen level, and by trend copy number and mutation load.

The CDR3 loop spans 15 amino acids. V was shortened by 3 bases and J by 6 bases, with 18 bases between the two germline ends. Per germline, CDR1 KGHSH and CDR2 LQKENI. This clone was observed a single time. The antigen remains undetermined. Tumor samples were taken before definitive surgery or chemotherapy. Method: immunoSEQ multiplex PCR; TCRdb's copy keeps in-frame clones and lacks some. The repertoire holds around 7,000 clones, with roughly 85% as singletons. J is TRBJ2-7 and V is TRBV18; D might be TRBD1 or TRBD2, each matching 5 bases. Sequencing was done on a sample of tumor tissue. The origin of this receptor is a human donor with high-grade serous ovarian cancer. This chain's CDR3 is CASSPASGRGIEQYF. Here the CDR3 DNA reads TGTGCCAGCTCACCGGCGTCAGGGAGAGGTATCGAGCAGTACTTC.